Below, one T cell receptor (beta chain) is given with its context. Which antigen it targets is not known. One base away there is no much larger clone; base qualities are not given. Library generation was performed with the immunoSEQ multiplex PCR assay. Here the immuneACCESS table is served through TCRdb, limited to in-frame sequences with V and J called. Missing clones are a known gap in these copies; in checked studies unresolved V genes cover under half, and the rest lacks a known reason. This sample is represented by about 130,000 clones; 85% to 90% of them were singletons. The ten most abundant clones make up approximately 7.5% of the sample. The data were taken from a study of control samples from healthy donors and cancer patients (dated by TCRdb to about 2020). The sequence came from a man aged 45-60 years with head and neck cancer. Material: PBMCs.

The DNA reads TGTGCCAGCCCGGGGACAGAGAATCAGCCCCAGCATTTT. It specifies CASPGTENQPQHF. This chain is built from TRBV14 and TRBJ1-5; 7 central bases correspond to TRBD1. The germline V and J ends show losses of 8 bases and 4 bases respectively, and no gene match explains 5 bases of the junction. The CDR3 sequence holds 13 residues, the cysteine and phenylalanine included. Only the CDR3 DNA is retained, 39 bases long and in frame from the first base. The germline V gene sets CDR1 to SGHDN and CDR2 to FVKESK.